Detailed here is one T cell receptor (beta chain). The antigen is unknown. This table comes from immunoSEQ multiplex PCR, and its TCRdb copy is limited to in-frame clones, with some not included. This sample has some 1.5 million clones, with 95% to 99% found just once. V lost 4 bases to trimming and J lost 2 bases, with 10 bases between them. Germline V CDR1 and CDR2: SGDLS, YYNGEE. This CDR3 region has 13 residues. This sample is drawn from a study of shared clonotypes between healthy human individuals. General observations from the study: The study found lower generation probabilities in non-shared clonotypes than in those shared by all four donors. The authors expected sequencing depth to affect clonotype sharing among donors.

Sequencing input: naive CD4+ T cells sorted from blood. Subset defined: CD45RA+ positively selected. The chain is built from TRBV9 and TRBJ2-7; D is perhaps TRBD1 (6 bases). The source is a man aged 30 to 45 in good health. CDR3: CASSPRQAYEQYF. The CDR3 bases are TGTGCCAGCAGCCCCCGACAGGCCTACGAGCAGTACTTC.